The 12 T cell receptor beta chains below come from one sample, sequenced in a study of blood T cells in healthy people across ages. A second about 7 to 11 cycle PCR used barcoded and J-beta primers. TCRdb reprocessed the 5' RACE reads with MiXCR, giving one entry per CDR3 protein. The data contain around 1.5 million distinct CDR3 sequences, roughly 30% of them singletons. Sequencing was carried out using blood. These receptors were collected from a woman aged 25 to 39 in good health.

This clonotype was picked up a small number of times. The chain carries TRBV27 and TRBJ2-7; a weak D match, TRBD1 (6 bases). Between the trimmed V and J ends, which lost 5 bases and 9 bases, there was a span of 35 bases. This CDR3 contains 19 residues. Germline CDR1 and CDR2: MNHEY and SMNVEV (reference sequence). The CDR3 protein is CASSSSPPGTRRLLNVQYF. DNA of the CDR3: TGTGCCAGCAGTAGTTCCCCTCCGGGGACAAGAAGACTACTTAATGTGCAGTACTTC.

This clonotype was recorded a few times. The chain links TRBV20-1 to TRBJ1-5, with TRBD1 as a possible D gene (5 bases). Trimming shortened V by 3 bases and J by 3 bases, and 18 bases separated the two germline ends. The CDR3 is 16 amino acids. From germline, CDR1 is DFQATT and CDR2 SNEGSKA (reference sequence). This CDR3 reads CSASPTTGTDNQPQHF. In nucleotides, the CDR3 is TGCAGTGCTAGTCCCACTACCGGGACCGACAATCAGCCCCAGCATTTT.

The chain joins TRBV5-1 to TRBJ2-7; a weak D match, TRBD1 (5 bases). Deletions cut 0 bases from V and 5 bases from J, with 15 bases between. Germline V lookup: CDR1 SGHRS, CDR2 YFSETQ. This CDR3 contains 15 residues. CDR3 region: CASSLVSGSFNEQYF. In nucleotides, the CDR3 is TGCGCCAGCAGCTTGGTATCAGGGTCTTTCAACGAGCAGTACTTC.

The V gene is TRBV11-2, the J gene TRBJ2-3, with a tentative D call TRBD1 (5 bases). The CDR3 runs to 17 residues. V dropped 4 bases and J dropped 0 bases, with 17 bases sitting between them. The germline gives CDR1 SGHAT, CDR2 FQNNGV. CDR3 amino acids: CASSSRVTDLSTDTQYF. Written as DNA, the CDR3 is TGTGCCAGCAGCTCGCGCGTGACAGACCTTAGCACAGATACGCAGTATTTT. The variable domain in full, with the rest retrieved from reference TRBV11-2 and TRBJ2-3, is EAGVAQSPRYKIIEKRQSVAFWCNPISGHATLYWYQQILGQGPKLLIQFQNNGVVDDSQLPKDRFSAERLKGVDSTLKIQPAKLEDSAVYLCASSSRVTDLSTDTQYFGPGTRLTVL.

In its sample, this clonotype was seen once. Compared with germline, one end of the junction differs, possibly owing to a read error. The rearrangement links TRBV12-3 or TRBV12-4 to TRBJ1-6, with D possibly TRBD1 on 6 matching bases. This CDR3 spans 15 amino acids. The chain's CDR3 is CASRKYREGNSPRHF. For the CDR3, the DNA is TGTGCCAGCAGGAAGTACAGGGAAGGGAATTCACCCCGCCACTTT.

This clonotype showed up just a few times. The chain couples TRBV10-2 to TRBJ2-3; no reliable D call. V dropped 5 bases and J dropped 0 bases, with 6 bases sitting between them. The CDR3 totals 13 residues. Germline-derived CDR1 and CDR2 are WSHSY and SAAADI. The CDR3 sequence is CASSTLSTDTQYF. The CDR3 nucleotides are TGCGCCAGCAGTACCCTCAGCACAGATACGCAGTATTTT.

This clonotype occurred a few times. J is TRBJ2-1 and V is TRBV20-1; TRBD1 agrees at 7 bases. Germline values: CDR1 DFQATT, CDR2 SNEGSKA (reference sequence). V dropped 5 bases and J dropped 0; count of bases not matched to a gene: 10. This CDR3 is 16 amino acids long. The CDR3 loop is CSASRGPLSSYNEQFF. CDR3 in DNA: TGCAGTGCTTCGAGGGGGCCTTTGAGCTCCTACAATGAGCAGTTCTTC.

The count of this clonotype is one. The chain carries TRBV7-2 and TRBJ2-1; D remains ambiguous. Near its end, the DNA agrees better with TRBJ2-7, so the J call may be wrong. This CDR3 has 15 amino acids. Germline V CDR1 and CDR2: SGHTA, FQGNSA. The CDR3 reads CASSFGSEIYNEQYF. The CDR3 DNA is TGTGCCAGCAGCTTCGGGTCCGAGATATACAATGAGCAGTACTTC.

This clonotype was picked up one time. J is TRBJ2-1 and V is TRBV2; D perhaps matches TRBD1 (6 bases). Germline CDR1 SNHLY, CDR2 FYNNEI. Trimming removed 6 bases from V and 7 bases from J, with 10 bases in between. The CDR3 has 12 residues. CDR3 region: CASRLQGNEQFF. The CDR3 DNA follows: TGTGCCAGCAGACTACAGGGAAATGAGCAGTTCTTC.

J is TRBJ2-6 and V is TRBV27, with 10 bases fitting TRBD2. Looked up from germline, CDR1 is MNHEY and CDR2 is SMNVEV (reference sequence). CDR3 length: 18 amino acids. Trimming took 6 bases from V and 7 from J; bases not matched to a gene: 15. The CDR3 DNA follows: TGTGCCAGCAGGGGGCTAGCGGGGGAGCTCTGGGCCGCCAACGTCCTGACTTTC. Encoded protein: CASRGLAGELWAANVLTF.

This clonotype was found a few times. A read error may be the cause here, since a much bigger clone is one base away. This rearrangement joins TRBV29-1 to TRBJ2-7, with no clear D. CDR3 length: 12 amino acids. Germline assignment: CDR1 SQVTM and CDR2 ANQGSEA. The CDR3 is CSVARSSCEQYF. The CDR3 DNA is TGCAGCGTTGCGAGGAGCTCCTGCGAGCAGTACTTC.

This clonotype was observed a handful of times. The rearrangement joins TRBV27 to TRBJ2-5; perhaps TRBD2 as D (5 bases). CDR3 length equals 15 residues. V was shortened by 0 bases and J by 4 bases, with 12 bases between the two germline ends. The germline V gene has CDR1 MNHEY and CDR2 SMNVEV (reference sequence). The CDR3 DNA reads TGTGCCAGCAGTTTATCCGGGATAGGAGGAGAGACCCAGTACTTC. Amino acid sequence: CASSLSGIGGETQYF.